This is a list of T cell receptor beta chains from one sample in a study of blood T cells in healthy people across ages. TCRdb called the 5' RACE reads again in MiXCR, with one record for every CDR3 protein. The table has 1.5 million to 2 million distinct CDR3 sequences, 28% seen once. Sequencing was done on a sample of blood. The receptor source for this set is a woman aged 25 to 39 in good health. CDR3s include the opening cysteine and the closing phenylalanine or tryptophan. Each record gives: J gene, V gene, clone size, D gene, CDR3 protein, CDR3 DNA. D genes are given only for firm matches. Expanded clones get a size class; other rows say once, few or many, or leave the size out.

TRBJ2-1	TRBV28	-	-	CASSLWGAYNEQFF	TGTGCCAGCAGTTTATGGGGGGCTTACAATGAGCAGTTCTTC
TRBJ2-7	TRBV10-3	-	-	CAISEPTLSEQYF	TGTGCCATCAGTGAGCCAACTCTTTCCGAGCAGTACTTC
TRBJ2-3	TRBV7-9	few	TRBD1	CASSLRTGDLTDTQYF	TGTGCCAGCAGTCTCAGGACAGGGGACCTCACAGATACGCAGTATTTT
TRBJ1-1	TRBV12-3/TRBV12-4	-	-	CASSSLRDSEAFF	TGTGCCAGCAGTTCCCTCAGGGACTCTGAAGCTTTCTTT
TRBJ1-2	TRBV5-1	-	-	CASSGIRPDAYGYTF	TGCGCCAGCAGCGGAATCCGTCCGGACGCCTATGGCTACACCTTC
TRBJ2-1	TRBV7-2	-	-	CASSSWSSYNEQFF	TGTGCCAGCAGCTCCTGGAGCTCCTACAATGAGCAGTTCTTC
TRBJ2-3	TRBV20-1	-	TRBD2	CSAPERGQTDTQYF	TGCAGTGCTCCTGAGCGGGGTCAGACAGATACGCAGTATTTT
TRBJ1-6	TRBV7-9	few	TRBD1	CASSFETGWNSPLHF	TGTGCCAGCAGCTTCGAGACAGGGTGGAATTCACCCCTCCACTTT
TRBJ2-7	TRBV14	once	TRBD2	CASSQDLGLAGYEQYF	TGTGCCAGCAGCCAAGATCTTGGTCTAGCGGGCTACGAGCAGTACTTC
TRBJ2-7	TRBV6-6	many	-	CASSYSSTMHEQYF	TGTGCCAGCAGTTACTCGAGTACCATGCACGAGCAGTACTTC
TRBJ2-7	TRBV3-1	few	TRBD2	CASSQETAWTSASYEQYF	TGTGCCAGCAGCCAAGAGACTGCCTGGACTAGCGCCTCCTACGAGCAGTACTTC
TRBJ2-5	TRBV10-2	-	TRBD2	CASSGLAGGIGETQYF	TGCGCCAGCTCGGGACTAGCGGGGGGCATAGGGGAGACCCAGTACTTC
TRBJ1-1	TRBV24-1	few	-	CATSDGQGRAFF	TGTGCCACCAGTGATGGGCAGGGAAGAGCTTTCTTT
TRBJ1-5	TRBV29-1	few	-	CSAGRGTNQPQHF	TGCAGCGCTGGCCGAGGGACCAATCAGCCCCAGCATTTT
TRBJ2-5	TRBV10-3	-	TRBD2	CAVSERAGGPEETQYF	TGTGCCGTCAGTGAGAGAGCGGGGGGGCCTGAAGAGACCCAGTACTTC
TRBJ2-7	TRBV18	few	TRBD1	CASSPYQQGDGEQYF	TGTGCCAGCTCACCGTACCAACAGGGGGACGGCGAGCAGTACTTC
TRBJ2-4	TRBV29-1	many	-	CSVSGVLAKNIQYF	TGCAGCGTTTCGGGGGTACTAGCCAAAAACATTCAGTACTTC
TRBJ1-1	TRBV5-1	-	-	CASTHGRTEAFF	TGCGCCAGCACCCACGGAAGAACTGAAGCTTTCTTT
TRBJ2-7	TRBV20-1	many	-	CSAQRTYEQYF	TGCAGTGCTCAGCGGACCTACGAGCAGTACTTC
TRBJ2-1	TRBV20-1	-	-	CSASVNQETQFF	TGCAGTGCTAGTGTGAACCAAGAGACCCAGTTCTTC
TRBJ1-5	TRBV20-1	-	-	CSAANMGNQPQHF	TGCAGTGCCGCGAACATGGGAAATCAGCCCCAGCATTTT
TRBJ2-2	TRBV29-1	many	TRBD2	CSVASGGWGYTGELFF	TGCAGCGTGGCCAGCGGGGGCTGGGGTTACACCGGGGAGCTGTTTTTT
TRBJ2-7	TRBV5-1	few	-	CASHRPPQGEQYF	TGCGCCAGCCACCGACCTCCCCAAGGCGAGCAGTACTTC
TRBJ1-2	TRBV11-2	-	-	CASSLIGRSYGYTF	TGTGCCAGCAGCTTAATCGGCAGATCCTATGGCTACACCTTC